This TCR beta chain was documented in a study of shared clonotypes between healthy human individuals. Study-wide results and limits: Shared clonotypes: roughly 5% naive CD4, around 3.5% naive CD8, roughly 2.2% memory CD4, more than 0.3% memory CD8.

The CDR3 runs 12 residues. Germline V gives CDR1 ENHRY, CDR2 SYGVKD. Trimming removed 0 bases from V and 5 bases from J, with 4 bases in between. TCRdb keeps only in-frame clones here, not all; method: immunoSEQ multiplex PCR. Of 2 million to 2.5 million clones listed, 80% to 95% are singletons. With respect to this clone: Its antigen remains unknown. The identical CDR3 is also encoded by other nucleotide sequences in the sample.

The clonotype was recovered from a man between 18 and 35 years old in good health. Some clones in this sample may be carry-over from other donors' samples. Sequenced sample: naive CD4+ T cells from PBMCs. Subset of the sample: CD45RA+ positively selected. V is TRBV10-3 and J is TRBJ2-5; D is unclear. This CDR3 reads CAISESTETQYF. Here the CDR3 DNA reads TGTGCCATCAGTGAGTCGACTGAGACCCAGTACTTC.